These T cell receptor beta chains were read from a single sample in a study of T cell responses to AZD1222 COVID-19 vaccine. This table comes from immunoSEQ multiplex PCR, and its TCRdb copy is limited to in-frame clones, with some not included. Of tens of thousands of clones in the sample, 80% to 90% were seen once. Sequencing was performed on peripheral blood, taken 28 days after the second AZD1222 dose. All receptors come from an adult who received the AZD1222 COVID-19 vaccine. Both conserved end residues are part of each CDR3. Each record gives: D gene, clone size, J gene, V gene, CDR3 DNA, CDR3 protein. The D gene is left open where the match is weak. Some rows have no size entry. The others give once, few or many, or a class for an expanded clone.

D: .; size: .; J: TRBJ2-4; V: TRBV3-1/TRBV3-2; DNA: TGTGCCAGCAGCCAAGCCCTAGCTATTCAGTACTTC; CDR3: CASSQALAIQYF
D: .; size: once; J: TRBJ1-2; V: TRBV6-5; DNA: TGTGCCAGCCTCGGGCGGGGGGCGCCTAACTATGGCTACACCTTC; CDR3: CASLGRGAPNYGYTF
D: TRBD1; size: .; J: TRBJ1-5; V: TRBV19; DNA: TGTGCCAGTAGTATTAGTGTGACAGGGGGCGGTAAGTTCGGTCAGCCCCAGCATTTT; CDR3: CASSISVTGGGKFGQPQHF
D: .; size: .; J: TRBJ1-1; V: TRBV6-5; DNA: TGTGCCAGCAGTCTAGGGCCGGCGGACACTGAAGCTTTCTTT; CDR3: CASSLGPADTEAFF
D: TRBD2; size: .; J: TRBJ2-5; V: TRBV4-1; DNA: TGCGCCAGCAGCCAAGATGCGGCGGGAGGGCCCCAGTACTTC; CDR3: CASSQDAAGGPQYF
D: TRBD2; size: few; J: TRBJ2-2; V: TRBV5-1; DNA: TGCGCCAGCAGCTTTGTTGGGACTAGCGGGACCGGGGAGCTGTTTTTT; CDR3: CASSFVGTSGTGELFF
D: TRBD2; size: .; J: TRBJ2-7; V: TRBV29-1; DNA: TGCAGCGTTGAACGGCTAGCGGGAGAGGAGCAGTACTTC; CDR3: CSVERLAGEEQYF
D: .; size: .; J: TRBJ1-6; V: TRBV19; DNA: TGTGCCAGTAGTATAGGCGGCAGTAATTCACCCCTCCACTTT; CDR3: CASSIGGSNSPLHF
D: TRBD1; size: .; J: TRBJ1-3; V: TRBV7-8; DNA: TGTGCCAGCAGCTCGGGACAGGGGACTGGAAACACCATATATTTT; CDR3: CASSSGQGTGNTIYF
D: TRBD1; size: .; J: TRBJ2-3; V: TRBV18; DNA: TGTGCCAGCTCACCAGGACAGGGGGTCACAGATACGCAGTATTTT; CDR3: CASSPGQGVTDTQYF
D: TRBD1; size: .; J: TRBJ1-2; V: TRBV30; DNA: TGTGCCTGGAGTGTAGGACAGGGCCGGGGGGGCTACACCTTC; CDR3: CAWSVGQGRGGYTF
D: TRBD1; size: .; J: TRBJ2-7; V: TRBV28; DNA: TGTGCCAGCAGTTTAGCCGGGACAGGCACTAACTACGAGCAGTACTTC; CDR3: CASSLAGTGTNYEQYF
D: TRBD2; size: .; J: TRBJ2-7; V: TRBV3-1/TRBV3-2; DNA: TGTGCCAGCAGTACCTCGGGACTAGCGGTCTACGAGCAGTACTTC; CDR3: CASSTSGLAVYEQYF
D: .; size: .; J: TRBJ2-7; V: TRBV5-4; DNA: TGTGCCAGCAGCGGGATGGACAGAGGGAACGAGCAGTACTTC; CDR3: CASSGMDRGNEQYF
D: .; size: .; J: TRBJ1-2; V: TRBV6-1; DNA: TGTGCCAGCAGTGACCACCCAGATGTTACAGGTGGTGGCTACACCTTC; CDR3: CASSDHPDVTGGGYTF
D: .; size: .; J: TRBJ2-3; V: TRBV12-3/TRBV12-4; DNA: TGTGCCAGCTCAGAGACAGATACGCAGTATTTT; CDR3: CASSETDTQYF
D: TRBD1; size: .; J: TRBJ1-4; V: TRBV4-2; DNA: TGTGCCAGCAGCCAAGTAGGGGGCGCCGAAAGTGAAAAACTGTTTTTT; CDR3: CASSQVGGAESEKLFF
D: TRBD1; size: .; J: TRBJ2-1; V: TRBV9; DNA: TGTGCCAGCAGCACAGGGACAGGGTACAATGAGCAGTTCTTC; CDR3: CASSTGTGYNEQFF
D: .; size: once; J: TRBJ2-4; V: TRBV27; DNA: TGTGCCAGCAGTTTATTGGGGGCATACAAAAACATTCAGTACTTC; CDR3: CASSLLGAYKNIQYF
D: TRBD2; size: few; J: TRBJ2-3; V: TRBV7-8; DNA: TGTGCCAGCAGCTTATGGGGTAGCGGGACGACAGATACGCAGTATTTT; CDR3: CASSLWGSGTTDTQYF
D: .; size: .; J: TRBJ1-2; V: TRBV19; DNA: TGTGCCAGTAGCCAACGGGGGGTGGTCGATGGCTACACCTTC; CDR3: CASSQRGVVDGYTF
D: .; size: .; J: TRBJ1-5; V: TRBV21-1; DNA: TGTGCCAGCAGTCAAGGGGCAGAACAGCCCCAGCATTTT; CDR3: CASSQGAEQPQHF
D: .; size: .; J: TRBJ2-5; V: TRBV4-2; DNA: TGTGCCAGCAGCCAAGTAAGGTCGCGGACAGCTAGTCAAGAGACCCAGTACTTC; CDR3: CASSQVRSRTASQETQYF
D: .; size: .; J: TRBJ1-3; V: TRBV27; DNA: TGTGCCAGCAGTTTATCGGCCTGGGGAAACACCATATATTTT; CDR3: CASSLSAWGNTIYF
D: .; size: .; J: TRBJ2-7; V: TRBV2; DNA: TGTGCCAGCAGTGTTCAAATCTCCTACGAGCAGTACTTC; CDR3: CASSVQISYEQYF
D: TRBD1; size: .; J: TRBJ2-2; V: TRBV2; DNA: TGTGCCAGCAGTCCCCGACAGGGGGGTACCGGGGAGCTGTTTTTT; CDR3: CASSPRQGGTGELFF
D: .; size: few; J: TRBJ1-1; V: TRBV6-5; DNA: TGTGCCAGCAGAACTCACAGGGACGCTGAAGCTTTCTTT; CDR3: CASRTHRDAEAFF
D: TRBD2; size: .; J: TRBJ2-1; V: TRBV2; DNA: TGTGCCAGCAGAAGCCCCCTAGCGGCCCCCTACAATGAGCAGTTCTTC; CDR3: CASRSPLAAPYNEQFF
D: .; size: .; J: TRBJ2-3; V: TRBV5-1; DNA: TGCGCCAGCAGCTCCAGAACGGGCGGAACGCAGTATTTT; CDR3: CASSSRTGGTQYF
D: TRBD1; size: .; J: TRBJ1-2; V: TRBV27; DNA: TGTGCCAGCAGGCCAACAGGGGGCGCGGGGAACTATGGCTACACCTTC; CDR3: CASRPTGGAGNYGYTF
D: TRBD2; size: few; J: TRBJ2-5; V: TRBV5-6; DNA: TGTGCCAGCAGCTTTCCTAGCGGGCTGCAAGAGACCCAGTACTTC; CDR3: CASSFPSGLQETQYF
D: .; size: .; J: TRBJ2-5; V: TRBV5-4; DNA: TGTGCCAGCAGTCTCCCAAAAGAGACCCAGTACTTC; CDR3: CASSLPKETQYF
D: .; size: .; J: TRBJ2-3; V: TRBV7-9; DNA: TGTGCCAGCAGGGCTTCACAAGGGCCAGATACGCAGTATTTT; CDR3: CASRASQGPDTQYF
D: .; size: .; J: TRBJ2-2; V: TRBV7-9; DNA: TGTGCCAGCAGCTTAGCCACCGGTGGCGGGGAGCTGTTTTTT; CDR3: CASSLATGGGELFF
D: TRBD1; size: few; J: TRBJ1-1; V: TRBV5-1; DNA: TGCGCCAGCAGCTTGGAAGGGACAGCGAACACTGAAGCTTTCTTT; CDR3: CASSLEGTANTEAFF
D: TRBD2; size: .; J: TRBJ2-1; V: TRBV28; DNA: TGTGCCAGCAGTACCCGGACTAGCGGGCGATACAATGAGCAGTTCTTC; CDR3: CASSTRTSGRYNEQFF
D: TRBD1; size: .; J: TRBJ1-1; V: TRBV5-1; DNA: TGCGCCAGCAGCTTGCCCGGGACAGGGGGTAGCACTGAAGCTTTCTTT; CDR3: CASSLPGTGGSTEAFF
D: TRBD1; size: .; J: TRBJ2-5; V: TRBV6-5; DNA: TGTGCCAGCAGGACAGGGATGGGGACCCAGTACTTC; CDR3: CASRTGMGTQYF
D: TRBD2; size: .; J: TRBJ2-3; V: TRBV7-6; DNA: TGTGCCAGCAGCTTAGCATCGCGGGGGGGCACAGATACGCAGTATTTT; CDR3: CASSLASRGGTDTQYF
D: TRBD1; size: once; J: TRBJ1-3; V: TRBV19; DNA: TGTGCCAGGAGACAGGGTTTCTCTGGAAACACCATATATTTT; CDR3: CARRQGFSGNTIYF
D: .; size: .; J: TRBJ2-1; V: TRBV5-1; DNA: TGCGCCAGCACCCCCGCGGGGCTGCCCTACAATGAGCAGTTCTTC; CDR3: CASTPAGLPYNEQFF
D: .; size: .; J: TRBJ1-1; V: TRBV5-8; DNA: TGTGCCAGCAGCTCTCAATCAGGGCCCACTGAAGCTTTCTTT; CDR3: CASSSQSGPTEAFF
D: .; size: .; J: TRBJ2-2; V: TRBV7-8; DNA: TGTGCCAGCAGCCACTGGGGCGGGGAGCTGTTTTTT; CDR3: CASSHWGGELFF
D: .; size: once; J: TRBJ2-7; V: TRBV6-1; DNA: TGTGCCAGCAGTGAAGATGGCGAGCAGTACTTC; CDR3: CASSEDGEQYF
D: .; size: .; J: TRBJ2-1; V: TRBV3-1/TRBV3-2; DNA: TGTGCCAGCAGCCAAACAGGAGGGTTGGGGTTCTTC; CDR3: CASSQTGGLGFF